Following are 25 T cell receptor beta chains from one sample sequenced in a study of blood T cell repertoires in COVID-19. Clones were sequenced by immunoSEQ multiplex PCR, and TCRdb holds only the in-frame ones, with some missing. The sample lists approximately 130,000 clones; 75% to 90% were seen once. The source material was peripheral blood. These receptors came from a human donor in a cohort sampled during active COVID-19.

The rearrangement uses TRBV4-1 and TRBJ2-2; weak D call: TRBD1 (5 bases). Looked up from germline, CDR1 is MGHRA and CDR2 is YSYEKL. V was pared by 0 bases and J by 0 bases, with 14 bases between. The CDR3 extends over 18 amino acids. The CDR3 bases are TGCGCCAGCAGCCAAGAGGGGCCTACCTCGGCGAACACCGGGGAGCTGTTTTTT. This encodes CASSQEGPTSANTGELFF.

DNA of the CDR3: TGTGCCAGCAGCAAAAGACAGAACACTGAAGCTTTCTTT. Encoded protein: CASSKRQNTEAFF. The gene calls are TRBV3-1 (or the pseudogene TRBV3-2) and TRBJ1-1; unclear D gene. This CDR3 comprises 13 residues. V shed 5 bases and J shed 1 base, with 8 bases lying between them. Germline-derived CDR1 and CDR2 are LGHDT and YNNKEL (reference sequence).

V usage is TRBV5-1 and J usage is TRBJ2-1; 7 bases fit TRBD1. V lost 4 bases, J lost 1 base, and 5 bases stayed unmatched. Looked up from germline, CDR1 is SGHRS and CDR2 is YFSETQ. This CDR3 region has 15 residues. Here the CDR3 reads CASSTRDSSYNEQFF. In DNA, the CDR3 is TGCGCCAGCAGCACCCGGGACAGTTCCTACAATGAGCAGTTCTTC.

The chain uses TRBV5-6 and TRBJ2-6, with D maybe TRBD1 (6 bases). Germline CDR1 and CDR2: SGHDT and YYEEEE. The germline V and J ends were trimmed by 2 bases and 0 bases, with 12 bases remaining between them. This CDR3 region has 17 residues. CDR3 amino acids: CASSLVGGVSGANVLTF. Here the CDR3 DNA reads TGTGCCAGCAGCTTAGTAGGGGGAGTCTCTGGGGCCAACGTCCTGACTTTC.

This clone came up a few times. The chain couples TRBV5-4 to TRBJ2-1, with TRBD1 identical over 8 bases. CDR1 and CDR2 (germline): SGHNT, YYREEE (reference sequence). The CDR3 sequence is 15 residues long. With 1 base clipped from V and 6 bases from J, the junction kept 6 bases outside the gene matches. The CDR3 reads CASSLHTGGTNEQFF. The CDR3 DNA follows: TGTGCCAGCAGCTTGCACACAGGGGGAACCAATGAGCAGTTCTTC. The full variable domain, its missing parts supplied by reference TRBV5-4 and TRBJ2-1, is ETGVTQSPTHLIKTRGQQVTLRCSSQSGHNTVSWYQQALGQGPQFIFQYYREEENGRGNFPPRFSGLQFPNYSSELNVNALELDDSALYLCASSLHTGGTNEQFFGPGTRLTVL.

The chain is built from TRBV30 and TRBJ2-7; no clear D. In germline, CDR1 is GTSNPN, CDR2 SVGIG (reference sequence). V lost 0 bases and J lost 6, with 12 bases in between. This CDR3 is 13 amino acids long. The CDR3 DNA reads as TGTGCCTGGAGTGTAAAGTACAGTAGCGAGCAGTACTTC. Residues: CAWSVKYSSEQYF.

The rearrangement uses TRBV5-6 and TRBJ1-2; D remains ambiguous. Between the trimmed V and J ends, which lost 0 bases and 1 base, there was a span of 7 bases. Germline V gene sequence: CDR1 SGHDT, CDR2 YYEEEE. This CDR3 has 14 amino acids. CDR3 region: CASSLAGDNYGYTF. CDR3 sequence (DNA): TGTGCCAGCAGCTTGGCCGGAGATAACTATGGCTACACCTTC.

The chain carries TRBV7-6 and TRBJ1-4; a weak D match, TRBD1 (5 bases). There are 16 residues in the CDR3. Trimming removed 1 base from V and 0 bases from J, with 9 bases in between. Per germline, CDR1 SGHVS and CDR2 FNYEAQ. CDR3: CASSLVSGATNEKLFF. CDR3 DNA: TGTGCCAGCAGCTTAGTCTCGGGGGCAACTAATGAAAAACTGTTTTTT.

This clone was seen only once. The CDR3 loop is CASSPRRRGGYGYTF. The CDR3 DNA reads as TGTGCCAGCAGCCCCCGAAGACGAGGGGGCTATGGCTACACCTTC. The chain carries TRBV14 and TRBJ1-2; tentatively, D is TRBD1 (6 bases). The V end was cut by 4 bases, the J end by 4 bases, with 16 bases between. From germline, CDR1 is SGHDN and CDR2 FVKESK. The CDR3 has 15 amino acids.

The chain couples TRBV7-9 to TRBJ1-3; D is possibly TRBD1 (5 bases). V lost 5 bases and J lost 0, with 8 bases in between. There are 14 residues in the CDR3. The germline gives CDR1 SEHNR, CDR2 FQNEAQ (reference sequence). For the CDR3, the DNA is TGTGCCAGCAGCCCGACAGTCTCTGGAAACACCATATATTTT. It specifies CASSPTVSGNTIYF.

The gene calls are TRBV3-1 (or the pseudogene TRBV3-2) and TRBJ2-5; D not resolved. Trimming removed 4 bases from V and 1 base from J, with 7 bases in between. The CDR3 loop spans 13 amino acids. Germline CDR1 is LGHDT and CDR2 is YNNKEL (reference sequence). For the CDR3, the DNA is TGTGCCAGCAGCCGCGGATTCCAAGAGACCCAGTACTTC. Protein product: CASSRGFQETQYF.

CDR3 loop: CASSSGRGVVATNEKLFF. The CDR3 DNA reads as TGCGCCAGCAGCTCGGGACGGGGGGTCGTCGCGACTAATGAAAAACTGTTTTTT. This sequence joins TRBV5-1 and TRBJ1-4; D may be TRBD1 (5 bases). Trimming took 3 bases from V and 2 from J, leaving 20 bases between them. This CDR3 region has 18 residues. Germline CDR1 is SGHRS and CDR2 is YFSETQ.

This chain links TRBV7-2 with TRBJ2-5; the D gene is possibly TRBD2 (6 bases). Per germline, CDR1 SGHTA and CDR2 FQGNSA. V lost 4 bases, J lost 2 bases, and 14 bases lay in between. This CDR3 is 15 amino acids long. The CDR3 DNA sequence: TGTGCCAGCAGCTATGGGGGAGCGGGTCAAGAGACCCAGTACTTC. Translated, it gives CASSYGGAGQETQYF.

The chain carries TRBV6-6 and TRBJ2-1; 9 nucleotides match TRBD1. Unmatched junction bases numbered 7, after V lost 2 bases and J lost 5 bases. The CDR3 is 16 residues long. Germline V lookup: CDR1 MNHNY, CDR2 SVGAGI (reference sequence). CDR3 sequence reads: CASSYEPGQGNNEQFF. As DNA, the CDR3 is TGTGCCAGCAGTTACGAGCCGGGACAGGGAAACAATGAGCAGTTCTTC.

This chain uses TRBV3-1 (or the pseudogene TRBV3-2) with TRBJ2-3, with TRBD2 matching over 12 bases. Trimming cost V 0 bases and J 5 bases; bases outside gene matches: 3. CDR1 and CDR2 from the germline V gene are LGHDT and YNNKEL (reference sequence). This CDR3 has 16 residues. The CDR3 loop is CASSQELAGGGDTQYF. In nucleotides, the CDR3 is TGTGCCAGCAGCCAAGAACTAGCGGGGGGAGGAGATACGCAGTATTTT.

The rearrangement links TRBV19 to TRBJ1-2; no clear D. This CDR3 spans 15 amino acids. V lost 0 bases to trimming and J lost 1 base, with 9 bases between them. CDR1 and CDR2 (germline): LNHDA, SQIVND (reference sequence). The CDR3 loop reads CASSIDTLINYGYTF. CDR3 coding DNA: TGTGCCAGTAGTATAGACACTCTTATTAACTATGGCTACACCTTC.

The CDR3 loop is CASSPTGLPGELFF. The CDR3 coding sequence is TGTGCCAGCAGCCCGACAGGCTTACCCGGGGAGCTGTTTTTT. The chain has TRBV6-2 or TRBV6-3 and TRBJ2-2, with a tentative D call TRBD1 (6 bases). This CDR3 has 14 residues. From germline, CDR1 is MNHEY and CDR2 SVGEGT. V shed 6 bases and J shed 6 bases, with 14 bases lying between them.

V is TRBV2 and J is TRBJ1-4, with a possible D match to TRBD1 (6 bases). Germline CDR1 and CDR2: SNHLY and FYNNEI. The CDR3 spans 14 residues. V was trimmed by 7 bases and J by 10 bases, leaving 19 bases between them. The CDR3 is CASTVGRGGGKLFF. The DNA for the CDR3 is TGTGCCAGCACCGTGGGACGGGGAGGGGGAAAACTGTTTTTT.

The V gene is TRBV6-2 or TRBV6-3, the J gene TRBJ2-3, with 7 bases matching TRBD1. The germline V gene encodes CDR1 MNHEY and CDR2 SVGEGT. The CDR3 has 14 amino acids. After removal of 5 bases from V and 7 bases from J, the junction contained 9 bases not matched to a gene. The CDR3 sequence is CASSLEGAMNTQYF. CDR3 in DNA: TGTGCCAGCAGTCTAGAGGGGGCCATGAATACGCAGTATTTT.

The J gene is TRBJ1-3, the V gene TRBV6-5; the D is unclear. The CDR3 covers 14 residues. Germline CDR1 and CDR2: MNHEY and SVGAGI. The germline V and J ends were trimmed by 6 bases and 4 bases, with 13 bases remaining between them. The DNA of the CDR3 is TGTGCCAGCAGCCCGGGTCTTGGGGGAAACACCATATATTTT. The encoded protein is CASSPGLGGNTIYF.

This chain connects TRBV6-4 to TRBJ2-3; TRBD2 agrees at 8 bases. The CDR3 length is 14 residues. In germline, CDR1 is MRHNA, CDR2 SNTAGT. The ends lost 3 bases at V and 1 base at J; junction bases unmatched: 0. This chain's CDR3 is CASSEAGGTDTQYF. Written as DNA, the CDR3 is TGTGCCAGCAGTGAAGCGGGGGGCACAGATACGCAGTATTTT.

The chain is built from TRBV7-6 and TRBJ2-2, with 12 bases aligning to TRBD2. V dropped 4 bases and J dropped 4; count of bases not matched to a gene: 10. The CDR3 has 18 residues. Germline assignment: CDR1 SGHVS and CDR2 FNYEAQ. CDR3 coding DNA: TGTGCCAGCAGCTCCCTAGCGGGAGGGCCGGGTTCCACCGGGGAGCTGTTTTTT. The encoded protein is CASSSLAGGPGSTGELFF.

The gene calls are TRBV9 and TRBJ2-1; 7 bases agree with TRBD1. V was pared by 2 bases and J by 4 bases, with 3 bases of the junction left unmatched. There are 14 residues in the CDR3. The germline V gene encodes CDR1 SGDLS and CDR2 YYNGEE. CDR3 nucleotides: TGTGCCAGCAGCGTTGTGGGACAGTACAATGAGCAGTTCTTC. It specifies CASSVVGQYNEQFF.

The chain employs TRBV29-1 and TRBJ1-5, with 9 bases lining up with TRBD1. V gave up 4 bases and J gave up 0 bases; unmatched junction bases: 1. Per germline, CDR1 SQVTM and CDR2 ANQGSEA. CDR3 length: 14 residues. DNA for the CDR3: TGCAGCGTTGGGACAGGGGTTAGCAATCAGCCCCAGCATTTT. This sequence encodes CSVGTGVSNQPQHF.

J is TRBJ1-2 and V is TRBV12-3 or TRBV12-4, with 9 bases identical to TRBD1. V was clipped by 1 base and J by 11 bases; unmatched bases: 5. This CDR3 has 13 amino acids. CDR3 in amino acids: CASSLGTGERYTF. The DNA of the CDR3 is TGTGCCAGCAGTTTAGGGACAGGGGAACGGTACACCTTC.